This T cell receptor beta chain was sequenced during a study of response to subunit inactivated influenza vaccine. TCRdb re-called the RT-PCR reads through MiXCR, storing one row per CDR3 protein. The repertoire holds about 240,000 distinct CDR3 sequences, with less than 15% as singletons. General study findings and limits: Authors suggested seasonal influenza vaccinations each recruit few new T cells.

The CDR3 contains 13 residues. Per germline, CDR1 LGHNA and CDR2 YNFKEQ. Trimming removed 2 bases at V and 0 bases at J, with 1 base between. This clonotype was detected many times. Its antigen is unidentified. The origin of this receptor is a man aged 45 to 65 who received an inactivated influenza vaccine. This specimen was non-naive T cells sorted from PBMCs, taken roughly 2 weeks before vaccination. V and J are TRBV4-2 and TRBJ1-4; no clear D. As DNA, the CDR3 is TGTGCCAGCAGCCAATCAACTAATGAAAAACTGTTTTTT. This translates into CASSQSTNEKLFF.